The rows below give T cell receptor beta chains drawn from one sample of a study of glioma-infiltrating T cells after dendritic cell vaccination. Only in-frame clones appear in the TCRdb table, and some are missing; sequencing was by immunoSEQ multiplex PCR. Seen here are 90,000 to 95,000 clones, roughly 77% observed once, and the top ten hold approximately 2%. The starting material was blood, obtained after dendritic cell vaccination. Receptors were obtained from a human donor with glioblastoma. CDR3s include the opening cysteine and the closing phenylalanine or tryptophan. A D gene is named only where the DNA matches it firmly.

J gene: TRBJ1-5
V gene: TRBV6-5
D gene: TRBD1
CDR3 protein: CASSSGQGVGQPQHF

J gene: TRBJ2-7
V gene: TRBV27
D gene: TRBD1
CDR3 protein: CASRPDRGPSGEQYF

J gene: TRBJ2-3
V gene: TRBV11-2
D gene: TRBD2
CDR3 protein: CASSSRAGGTDTQYF

J gene: TRBJ2-7
V gene: TRBV18
D gene: NA
CDR3 protein: CASSPSRDEQYF

J gene: TRBJ2-3
V gene: TRBV5-4
D gene: TRBD2
CDR3 protein: CASSRGLAGGLGDTQYF

J gene: TRBJ2-3
V gene: TRBV7-2
D gene: TRBD1
CDR3 protein: CASSLDRGADTQYF

J gene: TRBJ2-1
V gene: TRBV9
D gene: TRBD2
CDR3 protein: CASSVRGGALDEQFF

J gene: TRBJ1-2
V gene: TRBV5-1
D gene: NA
CDR3 protein: CASSLLPTSSGNYGYTF

J gene: TRBJ2-1
V gene: TRBV30
D gene: NA
CDR3 protein: CAWSPSNEQFF

J gene: TRBJ1-5
V gene: TRBV30
D gene: TRBD1
CDR3 protein: CAWSAATGRQPQHF